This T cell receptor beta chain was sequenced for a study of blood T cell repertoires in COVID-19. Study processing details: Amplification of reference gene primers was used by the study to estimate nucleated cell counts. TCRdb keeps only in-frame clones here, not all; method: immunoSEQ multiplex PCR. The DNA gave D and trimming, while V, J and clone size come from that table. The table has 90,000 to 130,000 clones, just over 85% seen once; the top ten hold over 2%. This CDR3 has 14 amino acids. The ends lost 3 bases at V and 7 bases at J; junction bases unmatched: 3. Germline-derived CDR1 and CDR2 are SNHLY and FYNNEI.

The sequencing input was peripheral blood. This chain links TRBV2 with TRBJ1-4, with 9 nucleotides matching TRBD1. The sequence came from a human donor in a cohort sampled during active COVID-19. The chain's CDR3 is CASSDHRGLEKLFF. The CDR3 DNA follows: TGTGCCAGCAGTGATCACAGGGGGCTTGAAAAACTGTTTTTT.